This T cell receptor beta chain was captured by sequencing in a study of control samples from healthy donors and cancer patients. Germline CDR1 LGHDT, CDR2 YNNKEL (reference sequence). CDR3 length: 19 residues. V dropped 4 bases and J dropped 0; count of bases not matched to a gene: 9. TCRdb keeps only in-frame clones here, not all; method: immunoSEQ multiplex PCR. The data contain around 92,000 clones, approximately 78% of them singletons. The clonotype was recovered from a man in his 60s in good health. Sequencing was performed on blood. V is TRBV3-1 (or the pseudogene TRBV3-2) and J is TRBJ1-6, with 10 positions matching TRBD1. CDR3 DNA sequence: TGTGCCAGCAGCCCGAGGGGGACAGGGGTTGGCTCCTATAATTCACCCCTCCACTTT. Protein: CASSPRGTGVGSYNSPLHF.